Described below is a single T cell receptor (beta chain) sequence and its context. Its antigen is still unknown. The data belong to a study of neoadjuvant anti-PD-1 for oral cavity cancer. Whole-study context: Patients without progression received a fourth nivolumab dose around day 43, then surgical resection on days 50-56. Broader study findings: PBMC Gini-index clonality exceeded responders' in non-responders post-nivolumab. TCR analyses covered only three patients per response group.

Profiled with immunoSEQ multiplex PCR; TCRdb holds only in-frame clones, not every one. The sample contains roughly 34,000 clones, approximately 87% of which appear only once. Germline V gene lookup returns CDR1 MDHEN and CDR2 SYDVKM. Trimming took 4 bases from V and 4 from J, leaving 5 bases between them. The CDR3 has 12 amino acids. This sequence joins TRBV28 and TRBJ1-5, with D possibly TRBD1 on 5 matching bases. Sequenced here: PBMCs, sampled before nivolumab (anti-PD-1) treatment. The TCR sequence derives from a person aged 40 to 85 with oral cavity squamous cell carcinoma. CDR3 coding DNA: TGTGCCAGCAGTTGGGGGAATCAGCCCCAGCATTTT. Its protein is CASSWGNQPQHF.